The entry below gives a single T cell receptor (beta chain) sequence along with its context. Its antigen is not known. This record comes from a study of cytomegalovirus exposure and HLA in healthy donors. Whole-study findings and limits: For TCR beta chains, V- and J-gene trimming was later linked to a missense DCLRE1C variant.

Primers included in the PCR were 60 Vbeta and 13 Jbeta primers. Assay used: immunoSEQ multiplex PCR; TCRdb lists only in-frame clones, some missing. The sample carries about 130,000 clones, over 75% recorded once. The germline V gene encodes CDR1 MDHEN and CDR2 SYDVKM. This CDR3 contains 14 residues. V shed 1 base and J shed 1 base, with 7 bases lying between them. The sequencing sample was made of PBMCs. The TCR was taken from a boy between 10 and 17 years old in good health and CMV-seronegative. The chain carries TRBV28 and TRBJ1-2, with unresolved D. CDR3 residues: CASSLSGVNYGYTF. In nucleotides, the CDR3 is TGTGCCAGCAGTTTATCGGGAGTTAACTATGGCTACACCTTC.